These 30 T cell receptor beta chains originate from one sample sequenced in a study of vaccination effects on CD4 cells after COVID-19. Data came from immunoSEQ multiplex PCR; TCRdb stores just in-frame clones and leaves some out. The top ten clones hold around 28% of a sample with approximately 31,000 clones, 55% to 75% of them seen once. Peptide-pool stimulation followed by sequencing identified expanded antigen-specific CD4+ clonotypes in the ViraFEST assay. Researchers isolated CD4+ T cells once 9 to 11 days of culture had elapsed. The individual was infected with SARS-CoV-2 between March and December 2020, as confirmed by PCR. Their recognized antigens are unknown. The sequenced sample was CD4+ T cells from PBMCs cultured with a peptide pool, obtained before COVID-19 vaccination. The receptors shown here come from a human donor who had a prior SARS-CoV-2 infection.

The J gene is TRBJ2-5, the V gene TRBV19; D gene ambiguous. There are 12 residues in the CDR3. Per the germline V gene, CDR1 is LNHDA and CDR2 is SQIVND (reference sequence). V shed 1 base and J shed 5 bases, with 5 bases lying between them. The CDR3 bases are TGTGCCAGTAGTATAGGAAGGGAGACCCAGTACTTC. Protein: CASSIGRETQYF. Full variable domain (outside the CDR3, taken from reference TRBV19 and TRBJ2-5): DGGITQSPKYLFRKEGQNVTLSCEQNLNHDAMYWYRQDPGQGLRLIYYSQIVNDFQKGDIAEGYSVSREKKESFPLTVTSAQKNPTAFYLCASSIGRETQYFGPGTRLLVL.

This clone was recorded a few times. V and J are TRBV9 and TRBJ2-7, with 12 nucleotides matching TRBD2. The V gene's germline CDR1 is SGDLS and CDR2 YYNGEE. J lost 1 base, V lost 4 bases, and 3 bases had no gene match. The CDR3 extends over 15 amino acids. The CDR3 DNA reads TGTGCCAGCAGCCGACTAGCGGGAGATTCCTACGAGCAGTACTTC. This codes for CASSRLAGDSYEQYF.

This chain uses TRBV6-5 with TRBJ1-1, with 7 nucleotides matching TRBD1. V shed 2 bases, J shed 1 base, and the junction held 4 bases outside the gene matches. From germline, CDR1 is MNHEY and CDR2 SVGAGI. The CDR3 length is 15 residues. CDR3 sequence (DNA): TGTGCCAGCAGTTACGTAAACAGGGGGAACACTGAAGCTTTCTTT. Amino acids: CASSYVNRGNTEAFF.

The rearrangement links TRBV10-1 to TRBJ2-1; perhaps TRBD2 as D (6 bases). This CDR3 region has 14 residues. Germline lookup yields CDR1 WNHNN and CDR2 SYGVQD (reference sequence). Trimming cost V 5 bases and J 4 bases, with 12 bases left between them. In nucleotides, the CDR3 is TGCGCCAGCAGTTGGGGGGAGACGTACAATGAGCAGTTCTTC. The encoded protein is CASSWGETYNEQFF.

The chain uses TRBV5-5 and TRBJ1-1; D remains unclear. In germline, CDR1 is SGHKS, CDR2 YYEKEE (reference sequence). The ends were cut back, 4 bases at V and 1 base at J, with 11 bases in the middle. The CDR3 consists of 14 residues. As DNA, the CDR3 is TGTGCCAGCAGCCGAACCTCAACGAACACTGAAGCTTTCTTT. Protein sequence: CASSRTSTNTEAFF.

This clone was counted only a few times. This chain joins TRBV11-3 and TRBJ2-2; 11 bases are shared with TRBD1. Germline assignment: CDR1 SGHNT and CDR2 YENEEA. V was pared by 5 bases and J by 3 bases, with 5 bases of the junction left unmatched. The CDR3 is made up of 16 amino acids. The CDR3 is CASSLRTGGDTGELFF. The CDR3 DNA is TGTGCCAGCAGCCTAAGGACAGGGGGCGACACCGGGGAGCTGTTTTTT.

Notes on this clone: The junction shows a germline mismatch at one end, possibly a read error. J is TRBJ2-1 and V is TRBV7-7, with D perhaps matching TRBD2 (6 bases). The CDR3 is 16 amino acids. Germline CDR1 is SSHAT and CDR2 is FNYEAQ (reference sequence). The CDR3: CASSLGVGGSYNEQFF. The CDR3 DNA sequence: TGTGCTAGCAGCTTAGGGGTGGGAGGCAGTTACAATGAGCAGTTCTTC.

The chain recombines TRBV2 with TRBJ1-1; 10 bases fit TRBD1. Germline V gene sequence: CDR1 SNHLY, CDR2 FYNNEI. V trimming: 5 bases; J trimming: 6 bases; junction bases outside the gene matches: 9. The CDR3 contains 15 residues. DNA of the CDR3: TGTGCCAGCAGTCTCCACTCCGGGACAGGGGCTGAAGCTTTCTTT. Its translation is CASSLHSGTGAEAFF.

The V call is TRBV15, the J call TRBJ1-1; D not certain. Germline V lookup: CDR1 LNHNV, CDR2 YYDKDF (reference sequence). V was trimmed by 1 base and J by 3 bases, leaving 12 bases between them. The CDR3 totals 15 residues. Here the CDR3 reads CATSRVRGPDTEAFF. DNA of the CDR3: TGTGCCACCAGCAGAGTTCGGGGTCCCGACACTGAAGCTTTCTTT.

This clone was observed a single time. This chain connects TRBV7-3 to TRBJ2-3; 8 nucleotides align to TRBD1. J lost 2 bases, V lost 5 bases, and 6 bases had no gene match. CDR1 and CDR2 (germline): SGHTA, FQGTGA. This CDR3 contains 15 residues. The CDR3 bases are TGTGCCAGCAGCCTACAGGGGGGTTCCACAGATACGCAGTATTTT. It codes for CASSLQGGSTDTQYF.

The sample holds a few counts of this clone. This chain uses TRBV3-1 (or the pseudogene TRBV3-2) with TRBJ1-1; possibly TRBD1 for D (5 bases). CDR1 and CDR2 (germline): LGHDT, YNNKEL (reference sequence). The CDR3 runs to 16 residues. Trimming pared 0 bases from V and 1 base from J, leaving 12 bases between. DNA for the CDR3: TGTGCCAGCAGCCAAGATATTGGGGGTGCGAACACTGAAGCTTTCTTT. It translates to CASSQDIGGANTEAFF.

The CDR3 DNA sequence: TGTGCCAGCAGCCGGGGGGGGACACGAGAGACCCAGTACTTC. Amino acids: CASSRGGTRETQYF. The chain carries TRBV7-2 and TRBJ2-5; 8 positions match TRBD2. From germline, CDR1 is SGHTA and CDR2 FQGNSA. After removal of 5 bases from V and 4 bases from J, the junction contained 6 bases not matched to a gene. This CDR3 region has 14 residues.

In this sample, this clone turned up a few times. The chain is built from TRBV4-3 and TRBJ2-3; D remains unclear. CDR1 is LGHNA and CDR2 is YSLEER in the germline V gene. This CDR3 is built from 14 residues. The V end was cut by 4 bases, the J end by 1 base, with 9 bases between. The CDR3 here is CASSPRGGTDTQYF. CDR3 DNA: TGCGCCAGCAGCCCGCGCGGAGGCACAGATACGCAGTATTTT.

V usage is TRBV7-8 and J usage is TRBJ2-6; 14 bases agree with TRBD2. This CDR3 is 20 amino acids long. J gave up 0 bases and V 5 bases, and 9 bases lay outside the gene matches. Germline V gene lookup returns CDR1 SGHVS and CDR2 FQNEAQ. In DNA, the CDR3 is TGTGCCAGCAGCGGACGACTGGGACTAGCGGGAGACTCTGGGGCCAACGTCCTGACTTTC. Translating it yields CASSGRLGLAGDSGANVLTF. The full variable domain, with the rest looked up from reference TRBV7-8 and TRBJ2-6, is GAGVSQSPRYKVAKRGQDVALRCDPISGHVSLFWYQQALGQGPEFLTYFQNEAQLDKSGLPSDRFFAERPEGSVSTLKIQRTQQEDSAVYLCASSGRLGLAGDSGANVLTFGAGSRLTVL.

The CDR3 DNA follows: TGTGCCAGCAGTTTGGGGGCAGATACGCAGTATTTT. Translation gives CASSLGADTQYF. The V and J genes are TRBV12-3 or TRBV12-4 and TRBJ2-3; D possibly matches TRBD1 or TRBD2 (5 bases each). CDR3 length equals 12 residues. V was pared by 3 bases and J by 4 bases, with 5 bases between.

This clone was observed a handful of times. The chain carries TRBV2 and TRBJ2-7; TRBD1 is a possible D gene (6 bases). From germline, CDR1 is SNHLY and CDR2 FYNNEI. The germline V and J ends were trimmed by 6 bases and 2 bases, with 17 bases remaining between them. The CDR3 loop spans 15 amino acids. This CDR3 reads CASSRLRDNTYEQYF. In nucleotides, the CDR3 is TGTGCCAGCAGCCGACTCCGGGACAACACCTACGAGCAGTACTTC.

V usage is TRBV12-3 or TRBV12-4 and J usage is TRBJ2-3; no firm D call. CDR3 length: 11 amino acids. Trimming stripped 3 bases from V and 9 bases from J, with 7 bases between. CDR3 coding DNA: TGTGCCAGCAGTTTGGTGACCACGCAGTATTTT. This codes for CASSLVTTQYF.

This sequence joins TRBV29-1 and TRBJ2-3; 7 nucleotides agree with TRBD1. Germline V gene lookup returns CDR1 SQVTM and CDR2 ANQGSEA. J lost 2 bases, V lost 8 bases, and 10 bases had no gene match. This CDR3 spans 14 amino acids. CDR3 in amino acids: CSTRTGVLTDTQYF. DNA for the CDR3: TGCAGCACAAGGACAGGCGTACTCACAGATACGCAGTATTTT.

Only a few counts were recorded for this clone. This sequence joins TRBV9 and TRBJ1-2; no clear D gene. CDR1 SGDLS and CDR2 YYNGEE come from the germline V gene. The CDR3 contains 14 residues. V lost 0 bases and J lost 8, with 14 bases in between. The CDR3 sequence is CASSVEVALGGYTF. Written as DNA, the CDR3 is TGTGCCAGCAGCGTAGAGGTTGCCTTGGGGGGCTACACCTTC.

This chain joins TRBV24-1 and TRBJ2-5; 7 nucleotides match TRBD2. CDR1 is KGHDR, CDR2 SFDVKD, per germline. The CDR3 has 15 amino acids. V lost 9 bases, J lost 5 bases, and 14 bases stayed unmatched. The DNA of the CDR3 is TGTGCCACCGGGCTAGCGGACCCATGGAGGGAGACCCAGTACTTC. Translating gives CATGLADPWRETQYF.

V is TRBV5-4 and J is TRBJ1-1, with D perhaps TRBD1 (6 bases). The V end lost 4 bases, the J end lost 3 bases, and 16 bases lay between the germline ends. CDR1 and CDR2 from the germline V gene are SGHNT and YYREEE (reference sequence). CDR3 length: 15 amino acids. The CDR3 nucleotides are TGTGCCAGCAGCCCAAACAGGGAAAGGTACACTGAAGCTTTCTTT. This sequence encodes CASSPNRERYTEAFF.

The chain's CDR3 is CATSDFWDTTTGELFF. The CDR3 bases are TGTGCCACCAGTGATTTTTGGGACACTACCACCGGGGAGCTGTTTTTT. The V call is TRBV24-1, the J call TRBJ2-2; possibly TRBD1 for D (6 bases). The CDR3 spans 16 residues. V lost 1 base, J lost 4 bases, and 12 bases lay in between. Germline-derived CDR1 and CDR2 are KGHDR and SFDVKD.

J is TRBJ2-1 and V is TRBV5-1; D might be TRBD1 (8 bases). The germline CDR1 and CDR2 sequences are SGHRS and YFSETQ. The CDR3 is 18 residues long. Trimming took 0 bases from V and 0 from J, leaving 16 bases between them. CDR3 sequence (DNA): TGCGCCAGCAGCTTGGGCAGGGGGCGGGGGTACTCCTACAATGAGCAGTTCTTC. It codes for CASSLGRGRGYSYNEQFF.

This clone appeared once. The rearrangement joins TRBV27 to TRBJ2-7; 8 bases line up with TRBD1. The CDR3 runs 15 residues. The germline V gene has CDR1 MNHEY and CDR2 SMNVEV (reference sequence). V was clipped by 2 bases and J by 6 bases; unmatched bases: 9. The CDR3 loop reads CASSLRGQVELEQYF. In DNA, the CDR3 is TGTGCCAGCAGTTTAAGGGGACAGGTAGAACTCGAGCAGTACTTC.

The rearrangement joins TRBV19 to TRBJ2-7; 12 bases are shared with TRBD2. Germline V gene lookup returns CDR1 LNHDA and CDR2 SQIVND (reference sequence). J lost 2 bases, V lost 5 bases, and 7 bases had no gene match. This CDR3 has 16 amino acids. Here the CDR3 DNA reads TGTGCCAGTAGTTCCTCGACTAGCGGGGGTGCCTACGAGCAGTACTTC. Translating gives CASSSSTSGGAYEQYF.

V and J are TRBV7-9 and TRBJ2-1, with TRBD2 matching over 10 bases. Germline-derived CDR1 and CDR2 are SEHNR and FQNEAQ (reference sequence). This CDR3 is built from 16 residues. The J segment lost 5 bases and the V segment lost 4 bases, leaving 8 bases of the junction unmatched. The CDR3 region has the DNA TGTGCCAGCAGCTCTCTAACTAGCGGGGCGAACAATGAGCAGTTCTTC. Residues: CASSSLTSGANNEQFF.

This clone was found once. The chain couples TRBV5-1 to TRBJ1-1; a weak D match, TRBD1 (6 bases). The germline V and J ends were trimmed by 4 bases and 0 bases, with 10 bases remaining between them. There are 14 residues in the CDR3. Germline V gene data show CDR1 as SGHRS and CDR2 as YFSETQ. CDR3: CASSVTGVNTEAFF. Written as DNA, the CDR3 is TGCGCCAGCAGCGTGACAGGAGTGAACACTGAAGCTTTCTTT. Combining the CDR3 with reference TRBV5-1 and TRBJ1-1 gives the whole variable domain KAGVTQTPRYLIKTRGQQVTLSCSPISGHRSVSWYQQTPGQGLQFLFEYFSETQRNKGNFPGRFSGRQFSNSRSEMNVSTLELGDSALYLCASSVTGVNTEAFFGQGTRLTVV.

This clone appeared a few times. This chain joins TRBV19 and TRBJ1-5; 8 bases line up with TRBD1. The CDR3 runs to 13 residues. Germline V gene lookup returns CDR1 LNHDA and CDR2 SQIVND (reference sequence). The V segment lost 10 bases and the J segment 5 bases; nucleotides outside the gene matches: 7. Here the CDR3 DNA reads TGTGCCACAAGGGACAGGCTGTATCAGCCCCAGCATTTT. Amino acids: CATRDRLYQPQHF.

This clone was counted only a few times. The genes are TRBV5-1 and TRBJ1-1, with D uncertain. Germline V gene sequence: CDR1 SGHRS, CDR2 YFSETQ. CDR3 length: 15 amino acids. Trimming took off 0 bases at V and 7 bases at J, with 16 bases between the two ends. The CDR3 loop is CASSLAGMWANEAFF. Written as DNA, the CDR3 is TGCGCCAGCAGCTTGGCCGGCATGTGGGCCAATGAAGCTTTCTTT.

V usage is TRBV5-1 and J usage is TRBJ2-5; 9 nucleotides match TRBD1. J lost 5 bases, V lost 4 bases, and 6 bases had no gene match. CDR3 length: 14 amino acids. Germline V gene data show CDR1 as SGHRS and CDR2 as YFSETQ. The CDR3 sequence is CASSPGQGRETQYF. As DNA, the CDR3 is TGCGCCAGCAGCCCGGGACAGGGTCGGGAGACCCAGTACTTC.